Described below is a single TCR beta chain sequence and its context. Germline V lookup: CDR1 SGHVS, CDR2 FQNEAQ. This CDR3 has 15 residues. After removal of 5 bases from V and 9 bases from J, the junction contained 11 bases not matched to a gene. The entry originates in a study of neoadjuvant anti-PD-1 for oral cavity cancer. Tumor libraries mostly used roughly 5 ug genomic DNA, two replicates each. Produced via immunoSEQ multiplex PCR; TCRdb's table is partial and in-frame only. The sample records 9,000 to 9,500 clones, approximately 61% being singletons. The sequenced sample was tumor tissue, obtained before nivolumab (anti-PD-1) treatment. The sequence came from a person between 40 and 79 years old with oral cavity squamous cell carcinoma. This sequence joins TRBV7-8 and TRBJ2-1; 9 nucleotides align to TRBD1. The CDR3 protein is CASSTWTGARGEQFF. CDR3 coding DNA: TGTGCCAGCAGCACATGGACAGGGGCCAGGGGTGAGCAGTTCTTC.